The 27 T cell receptor beta chains presented below share a single source sample, sequenced in a study of blood T cells in healthy people across ages. Sample-barcoded 5' priming and a J-beta primer mix drove a second PCR of about 6 to 11 cycles. TCRdb reprocessed the 5' RACE reads with MiXCR, giving one entry per CDR3 protein. The sample consists of roughly 1.5 million distinct CDR3 sequences, 42% of them appearing once. Input material: blood. These receptors came from a woman under 30 in good health.

The chain combines TRBV4-3 with TRBJ2-6; no definite D call. CDR1 is LGHNA, CDR2 YSLEER, per germline. The V end lost 3 bases, the J end lost 0 bases, and 6 bases lay between the germline ends. This CDR3 is built from 15 residues. CDR3 nucleotide sequence: TGCGCCAGCAGCCAGTCCGCCTCTGGGGCCAACGTCCTGACTTTC. Residues: CASSQSASGANVLTF.

CDR3 region: CASSLRRQGRQPQHF. The CDR3 DNA reads TGTGCCAGCAGTTTACGTCGGCAGGGTCGTCAGCCCCAGCATTTT. This chain links TRBV12-3 or TRBV12-4 with TRBJ1-5; tentative D call: TRBD1 (5 bases). The CDR3 totals 15 residues. V lost 2 bases and J lost 6, with 14 bases in between.

The rearrangement joins TRBV7-9 to TRBJ1-1, with D perhaps matching TRBD1 (5 bases). Per the germline V gene, CDR1 is SEHNR and CDR2 is FQNEAQ (reference sequence). CDR3 length: 13 residues. V was pared by 5 bases and J by 9 bases, with 16 bases between. The CDR3: CASSEGLRTKAFF. The CDR3 bases are TGTGCCAGCAGCGAGGGGCTACGGACTAAAGCTTTCTTT. Looking up the rest from reference TRBV7-9 and TRBJ1-1 gives the full variable domain: DTGVSQNPRHKITKRGQNVTFRCDPISEHNRLYWYRQTLGQGPEFLTYFQNEAQLEKSRLLSDRFSAERPKGSFSTLEIQRTEQGDSAMYLCASSEGLRTKAFFGQGTRLTVV.

This clonotype was observed a handful of times. The V and J genes are TRBV5-1 and TRBJ1-2, with D uncertain. The V end lost 2 bases, the J end lost 0 bases, and 8 bases lay between the germline ends. The CDR3 has 14 amino acids. Germline assignment: CDR1 SGHRS and CDR2 YFSETQ. In DNA form, the CDR3 reads TGCGCCAGCAGCTTTGACGTTACTAACTATGGCTACACCTTC. It encodes CASSFDVTNYGYTF.

This clonotype was seen more than once but under ten times. The chain employs TRBV5-1 and TRBJ1-1; D possibly corresponds to TRBD1 (6 bases). CDR3 length: 15 residues. Germline CDR1 reads SGHRS; CDR2 reads YFSETQ. The V gene lost 1 base and the J gene lost 0 bases, with 10 bases spanning the gap. The CDR3 DNA follows: TGCGCCAGCAGCTTGACAGGGTACATGAACACTGAAGCTTTCTTT. Translation gives CASSLTGYMNTEAFF.

The chain recombines TRBV20-1 with TRBJ1-2; D ambiguous. This CDR3 has 14 amino acids. Germline lookup yields CDR1 DFQATT and CDR2 SNEGSKA (reference sequence). V shed 4 bases and J shed 1 base, with 13 bases lying between them. Here the CDR3 reads CSAKRHRFNYGYTF. The CDR3 nucleotides read TGCAGTGCTAAGCGGCACCGCTTTAACTATGGCTACACCTTC.

As regards this clonotype: With a much larger clone just one base away, this may be a read error. CDR3 amino acids: CSARASTSALSHEQYF. The CDR3 nucleotides read TGCAGTGCTAGAGCTTCCACTAGCGCCCTCTCCCACGAGCAGTACTTC. The rearrangement joins TRBV20-1 to TRBJ2-4; 7 bases are a match to TRBD2. The J call is in doubt because the DNA end fits TRBJ2-7 better. In germline, CDR1 is DFQATT, CDR2 SNEGSKA (reference sequence). The CDR3 is made up of 16 amino acids.

This clonotype has more than one count but fewer than ten. This rearrangement joins TRBV29-1 to TRBJ1-1; TRBD1 agrees at 7 bases. CDR1 is SQVTM, CDR2 ANQGSEA, per germline. J was trimmed by 5 bases and V by 0 bases; bases with no gene match: 15. The CDR3 runs 17 residues. CDR3 sequence (DNA): TGCAGCGTTGAAGATCAGGGCGTAGACTTACAGGGGACTGAAGCTTTCTTT. It encodes CSVEDQGVDLQGTEAFF.

The chain recombines TRBV11-2 with TRBJ1-5; 8 bases are shared with TRBD1. The CDR3 contains 17 residues. In germline, CDR1 is SGHAT, CDR2 FQNNGV. The V gene end was trimmed by 1 base and the J gene end by 4 bases; junction bases not matched to a gene: 9. CDR3 bases: TGTGCCAGCAGCTTAGGGGTCAGGGGGCTAATTAATCAGCCCCAGCATTTT. Its translation is CASSLGVRGLINQPQHF.

Details on this clonotype: At one end, the junction sequence differs from germline, possibly due to a read error. The chain is built from TRBV27 and TRBJ2-1, with 9 positions matching TRBD2. CDR1 and CDR2 (germline): MNHEY, SMNVEV (reference sequence). The CDR3 is 18 residues long. The chain's CDR3 is CASSLSLAGIGGCNEQFF. In DNA, the CDR3 is TGTGCCAGCAGTCTATCTCTAGCGGGAATAGGTGGATGCAATGAGCAGTTCTTC.

The sample holds one count of this clonotype. The J gene is TRBJ2-7, the V gene TRBV7-8, with 9 bases lining up with TRBD1. Germline values: CDR1 SGHVS, CDR2 FQNEAQ. J gave up 4 bases and V 7 bases, and 8 bases lay outside the gene matches. There are 14 residues in the CDR3. The chain's CDR3 is CASIRTGVPYEQYF. The DNA of the CDR3 is TGTGCCAGCATTAGGACAGGGGTTCCTTACGAGCAGTACTTC.

The CDR3 here is CASSLEWVFAYEQYF. The CDR3 DNA is TGTGCCAGCAGCTTAGAATGGGTTTTTGCCTACGAGCAGTACTTC. The V and J genes are TRBV7-2 and TRBJ2-7; D is unclear. V shed 1 base and J shed 2 bases, with 12 bases lying between them. The germline CDR1 and CDR2 sequences are SGHTA and FQGNSA. The length of the CDR3 is 15 residues.

V gene TRBV30 combines with J gene TRBJ2-1; 7 nucleotides agree with TRBD1. The end of the DNA is better explained by TRBJ2-7, so the J call may be wrong. The CDR3 has 12 amino acids. Germline CDR1 GTSNPN, CDR2 SVGIG (reference sequence). CDR3 bases: TGTGCCTGTCCCCCAACAGGGGTCGAGCAGTACTTC. Its translation: CACPPTGVEQYF.

This clonotype was observed a few times. The chain joins TRBV12-5 to TRBJ1-4; 7 bases align to TRBD1. J lost 6 bases, V lost 3 bases, and 4 bases had no gene match. This CDR3 is 14 amino acids long. CDR1 LGHNT and CDR2 FRNRAP come from the germline V gene. This CDR3 is CASGFWDSDEKLFF. The CDR3 nucleotides read TGTGCTAGTGGTTTCTGGGACAGTGATGAAAAACTGTTTTTT. The full variable domain, completed using reference TRBV12-5 and TRBJ1-4, is DARVTQTPRHKVTEMGQEVTMRCQPILGHNTVFWYRQTMMQGLELLAYFRNRAPLDDSGMPKDRFSAEMPDATLATLKIQPSEPRDSAVYFCASGFWDSDEKLFFGSGTQLSVL.

The table lists this clonotype with a few counts. The chain combines TRBV4-1 with TRBJ2-5; 8 bases line up with TRBD2. Looked up from germline, CDR1 is MGHRA and CDR2 is YSYEKL. Trimming took 4 bases from V and 4 from J; bases not matched to a gene: 14. This CDR3 contains 17 residues. The CDR3 DNA is TGCGCCAGCAGCCCTCATGGCTGGCGGGGGGAATTAGAGACCCAGTACTTC. Translation: CASSPHGWRGELETQYF.

This chain links TRBV9 with TRBJ1-5; TRBD1 matches at 7 bases. V dropped 0 bases and J dropped 2; count of bases not matched to a gene: 5. This CDR3 spans 16 amino acids. The germline V gene encodes CDR1 SGDLS and CDR2 YYNGEE. The CDR3 DNA sequence: TGTGCCAGCAGCGTAGTGATAGGACAGGGCAATCAGCCCCAGCATTTT. This gives the protein CASSVVIGQGNQPQHF.

J is TRBJ1-5 and V is TRBV12-3 or TRBV12-4, with D tentatively TRBD1 (5 bases). With 1 base removed from V and 0 bases from J, the gap between germline ends came to 13 bases. This CDR3 has 17 amino acids. The CDR3 protein is CASSLGSRQGSNQPQHF. In nucleotides, the CDR3 is TGTGCCAGCAGTTTAGGTAGTCGGCAGGGTAGCAATCAGCCCCAGCATTTT.

This clonotype was seen once. This chain joins TRBV9 and TRBJ2-1, with 7 bases identical to TRBD1. Germline CDR1 SGDLS, CDR2 YYNGEE. The CDR3 is 15 residues long. V trimming: 0 bases; J trimming: 9 bases; junction bases outside the gene matches: 9. The CDR3 spells CASSVVQGSCSEQFF. CDR3 sequence (DNA): TGTGCCAGCAGCGTAGTACAGGGGTCCTGCAGTGAGCAGTTCTTC. Complete variable domain (other parts from reference TRBV9 and TRBJ2-1): DSGVTQTPKHLITATGQRVTLRCSPRSGDLSVYWYQQSLDQGLQFLIQYYNGEERAKGNILERFSAQQFPDLHSELNLSSLELGDSALYFCASSVVQGSCSEQFFGPGTRLTVL.

V gene TRBV28 combines with J gene TRBJ1-6; D remains ambiguous. Trimming removed 7 bases from V and 9 bases from J, with 16 bases in between. The CDR3 loop spans 14 amino acids. Germline V gene lookup returns CDR1 MDHEN and CDR2 SYDVKM. In DNA form, the CDR3 reads TGTGCCAGCAAACCCGCTGATTACGGTTCACCCCTCCACTTT. Its protein product is CASKPADYGSPLHF.

This clonotype showed up just a few times. V usage is TRBV4-3 and J usage is TRBJ1-2; 8 nucleotides line up with TRBD1. After removal of 0 bases from V and 8 bases from J, the junction contained 11 bases not matched to a gene. The length of the CDR3 is 16 residues. Germline CDR1 LGHNA, CDR2 YSLEER. The CDR3 DNA follows: TGCGCCAGCAGCCAAGAAATTGACAGGGGCGGGTTAGGCTACACCTTC. Its translation: CASSQEIDRGGLGYTF.

The chain employs TRBV20-1 and TRBJ2-7; weak D call: TRBD2 (6 bases). V shed 7 bases and J shed 6 bases, with 19 bases lying between them. The CDR3 extends over 13 amino acids. Per germline, CDR1 DFQATT and CDR2 SNEGSKA (reference sequence). The CDR3 coding sequence is TGCAGTGGGGTATGGGCGGGATCAGGCGAGCAGTACTTC. Its translation is CSGVWAGSGEQYF.

V and J are TRBV25-1 and TRBJ1-5; maybe TRBD1 (5 bases). Between the trimmed V and J ends, which lost 3 bases and 4 bases, there was a span of 16 bases. This CDR3 region has 16 residues. Germline loops: CDR1 MGHDK, CDR2 SYGVNS. Written as DNA, the CDR3 is TGTGCCAGCAGTGACACCGCAGTGGGGGGGAATCAGCCCCAGCATTTT. Residues: CASSDTAVGGNQPQHF.

The CDR3 nucleotides are TGTGCCACCAGTGCGGAACAGGGGGCGAAGACCCAGTACTTC. Amino acid sequence: CATSAEQGAKTQYF. This chain connects TRBV24-1 to TRBJ2-7, with 9 nucleotides matching TRBD1. With the DNA end fitting TRBJ2-5 better, the J assignment may be wrong. This CDR3 spans 14 amino acids. Germline V CDR1 and CDR2: KGHDR, SFDVKD.

This chain uses TRBV20-1 with TRBJ2-1; 9 nucleotides line up with TRBD2. Germline CDR1 DFQATT, CDR2 SNEGSKA (reference sequence). The length of the CDR3 is 19 residues. V shed 3 bases, J shed 4 bases, and the junction held 19 bases outside the gene matches. Here the CDR3 DNA reads TGCAGTGCTAGGCGGTTGCTGCGACTAGCGGACGGCCGATACAATGAGCAGTTCTTC. Protein sequence: CSARRLLRLADGRYNEQFF.

Only a few counts were recorded for this clonotype. The V call is TRBV6-2 or TRBV6-3, the J call TRBJ1-5; D not resolved. Trimming removed 8 bases from V and 4 bases from J, with 12 bases in between. Germline loops: CDR1 MNHEY, CDR2 SVGEGT. The CDR3 is 13 residues long. CDR3 protein: CASCGQWNQPQHF. CDR3 coding DNA: TGTGCCAGCTGTGGGCAGTGGAATCAGCCCCAGCATTTT.

This clonotype has only a few counts. The CDR3 DNA reads TGTGCCATCAGAGAGACAGGCCCCGAGATGTTGTTTTTT. Encoded protein: CAIRETGPEMLFF. The gene calls are TRBV10-3 and TRBJ2-2; D is perhaps TRBD1 (6 bases). Between the trimmed V and J ends, which lost 6 bases and 15 bases, there was a span of 20 bases. CDR3 size: 13 residues. Germline assignment: CDR1 ENHRY and CDR2 SYGVKD.

This clonotype was counted many times. The chain carries TRBV20-1 and TRBJ1-5; a possible D gene is TRBD1 (6 bases). V lost 0 bases and J 6 bases, leaving 12 bases between the germline ends. The CDR3 contains 14 residues. The V gene's germline CDR1 is DFQATT and CDR2 SNEGSKA (reference sequence). The CDR3: CSARDTRGRQPQHF. CDR3 sequence (DNA): TGCAGTGCTAGAGATACCCGGGGGCGTCAGCCCCAGCATTTT.